This T cell receptor (beta chain) was captured by sequencing in a study of shared clonotypes between healthy human individuals. TCRdb keeps only in-frame clones here, not all; method: immunoSEQ multiplex PCR. The sample carries 2 million to 2.5 million clones, 80% to 95% recorded once. The V segment lost 11 bases and the J segment 0 bases; nucleotides outside the gene matches: 11. The CDR3 totals 16 residues. Germline CDR1 is MNHEY and CDR2 is SMNVEV (reference sequence). Concerning this clone itself: Its antigen is as yet unknown.

General study findings and limits: Against clonotypes common to all four donors, non-shared ones had lower generation probabilities. Between several donors, naive CD4 clonotypes were shared at a level of roughly 5.5%.

The source of this sequence is a man between 18 and 29 years old in good health. Some clones in this sample may be carry-over from other donors' samples. The sequenced material came from naive CD4+ T cells from PBMCs. Subset noted: CD45RA+ positively selected. The chain joins TRBV27 to TRBJ2-1; 9 nucleotides align to TRBD1. The CDR3 here is CASAGTGTSSYNEQFF. The CDR3 DNA follows: TGTGCCTCCGCGGGGACAGGGACGAGCTCCTACAATGAGCAGTTCTTC.